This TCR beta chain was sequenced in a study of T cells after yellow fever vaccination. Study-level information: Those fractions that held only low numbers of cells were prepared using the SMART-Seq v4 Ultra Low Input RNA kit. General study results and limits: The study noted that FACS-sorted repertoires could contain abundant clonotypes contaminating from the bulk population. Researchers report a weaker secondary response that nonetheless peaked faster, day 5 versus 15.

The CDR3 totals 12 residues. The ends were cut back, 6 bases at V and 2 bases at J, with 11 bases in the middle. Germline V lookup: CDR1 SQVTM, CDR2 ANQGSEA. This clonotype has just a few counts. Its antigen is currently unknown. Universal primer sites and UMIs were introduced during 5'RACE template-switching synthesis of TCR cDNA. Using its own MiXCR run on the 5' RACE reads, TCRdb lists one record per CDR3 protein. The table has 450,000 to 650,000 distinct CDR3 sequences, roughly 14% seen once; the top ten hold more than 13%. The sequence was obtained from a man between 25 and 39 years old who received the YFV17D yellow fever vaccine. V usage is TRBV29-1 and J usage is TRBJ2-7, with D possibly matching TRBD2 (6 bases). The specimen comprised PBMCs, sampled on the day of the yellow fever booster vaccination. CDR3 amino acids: CSVGSGAYEQYF. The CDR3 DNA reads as TGCAGCGTAGGGTCGGGGGCCTACGAGCAGTACTTC.